These T cell receptor beta chains were read from a single sample in a study of Ad26.COV2.S vaccination and SARS-CoV-2 variants. TCRdb's table, derived via immunoSEQ multiplex PCR, lists solely in-frame clones and lacks some. The sample carries about 350,000 clones, about 85% recorded once. The sequencing used peripheral blood, collected in a trial of Ad26.COV2.S vaccine versus placebo. These receptors all come from a person aged 18-60 years who received the Ad26.COV2.S COVID-19 vaccine or a placebo. Both conserved end residues are part of each CDR3. D genes are given only for firm matches. A row's size may be missing; if present it is once, few, many or a size class.

j_gene | d_gene | abundance | v_gene | CDR3aa | CDR3nt
TRBJ2-7 | NA | NA | TRBV6-6 | CASSYSETLSYEQYF | TGTGCCAGCAGTTACAGTGAGACACTCTCCTACGAGCAGTACTTC
TRBJ2-7 | NA | once | TRBV9 | CASSVLSGSYEQYF | TGTGCCAGCAGCGTATTGAGCGGCTCCTACGAGCAGTACTTC
TRBJ2-2 | TRBD2 | once | TRBV7-2 | CASKGLAGGRTGELFF | TGTGCCAGCAAAGGACTAGCGGGAGGCCGTACCGGGGAGCTGTTTTTT
TRBJ1-1 | TRBD1 | NA | TRBV9 | CASSPHPGQGNANTEAFF | TGTGCCAGCAGCCCCCACCCGGGACAGGGGAACGCGAACACTGAAGCTTTCTTT
TRBJ2-5 | NA | once | TRBV27 | CASSSPGPQETQYF | TGTGCCAGCAGTTCGCCTGGGCCTCAAGAGACCCAGTACTTC
TRBJ1-3 | NA | once | TRBV30 | CAWSVQVFGNTIYF | TGTGCCTGGAGTGTACAGGTTTTTGGAAACACCATATATTTT
TRBJ1-5 | NA | NA | TRBV30 | CAWSMGPNQPQHF | TGTGCCTGGAGCATGGGCCCCAATCAGCCCCAGCATTTT
TRBJ2-7 | NA | NA | TRBV18 | CASSPLRVGQFSYEQYF | TGTGCCAGCTCACCGCTCCGTGTAGGACAGTTTTCCTACGAGCAGTACTTC
TRBJ1-1 | TRBD1 | NA | TRBV6-6 | CASRLTGANTEAFF | TGTGCCAGCAGGTTGACAGGGGCGAACACTGAAGCTTTCTTT
TRBJ2-7 | NA | NA | TRBV7-2 | CASSLGGAGFYEQYF | TGTGCCAGCAGCTTAGGGGGGGCAGGGTTCTACGAGCAGTACTTC
TRBJ1-1 | NA | NA | TRBV7-9 | CASSHSGGMYQAFF | TGTGCCAGCAGTCATAGTGGGGGAATGTATCAAGCTTTCTTT
TRBJ2-7 | TRBD1 | NA | TRBV6-5 | CASSYSRDRGIYEQYF | TGTGCCAGCAGTTATTCCCGGGACAGGGGAATCTACGAGCAGTACTTC
TRBJ2-5 | NA | once | TRBV6-4 | CASSRTYQETQYF | TGTGCCAGCAGCCGGACATATCAAGAGACCCAGTACTTC
TRBJ2-2 | NA | few | TRBV5-1 | CASSFGRPGELFF | TGCGCCAGCAGCTTTGGCAGGCCCGGGGAGCTGTTTTTT
TRBJ1-1 | NA | NA | TRBV6-2/TRBV6-3 | CASSYSRREKDTEAFF | TGTGCCAGCAGTTACTCTCGGAGGGAGAAAGACACTGAAGCTTTCTTT
TRBJ1-5 | TRBD1 | NA | TRBV6-5 | CASNSGTARNQPQHF | TGTGCCAGCAACTCCGGGACAGCGAGAAATCAGCCCCAGCATTTT
TRBJ1-1 | NA | NA | TRBV11-3 | CASSLGRGNTEAFF | TGTGCCAGCAGCTTAGGGCGGGGGAACACTGAAGCTTTCTTT
TRBJ2-1 | NA | NA | TRBV5-1 | CASSWRSYNEQFF | TGCGCCAGCAGCTGGCGCTCCTACAATGAGCAGTTCTTC
TRBJ2-4 | NA | NA | TRBV7-9 | CASSQQEAKNIQYF | TGTGCCAGCAGCCAGCAGGAAGCCAAAAACATTCAGTACTTC
TRBJ1-3 | NA | few | TRBV6-6 | CASSYPGLANTIYF | TGTGCCAGCAGTTACCCGGGCCTAGCTAACACCATATATTTT
TRBJ1-1 | NA | NA | TRBV6-5 | CASSYVGEEAFF | TGTGCCAGCAGTTACGTAGGCGAGGAAGCTTTCTTT
TRBJ2-5 | TRBD2 | NA | TRBV3-1/TRBV3-2 | CASSQTSGGASETQYF | TGTGCCAGCAGCCAAACTAGCGGGGGGGCATCAGAGACCCAGTACTTC
TRBJ1-1 | TRBD1 | few | TRBV19 | CASSIGPGGENTEAFF | TGTGCCAGTAGTATTGGCCCAGGGGGTGAAAACACTGAAGCTTTCTTT
TRBJ1-6 | NA | NA | TRBV7-2 | CASSLLSSYNSPLHF | TGTGCCAGCAGCTTACTTAGCTCCTATAATTCACCCCTCCACTTT
TRBJ1-2 | NA | NA | TRBV6-2/TRBV6-3 | CASSFPRRNYGYTF | TGTGCCAGCAGTTTCCCGAGGAGAAACTATGGCTACACCTTC
TRBJ1-5 | TRBD1 | once | TRBV20-1 | CSASSVLPGRTGVQPQHF | TGCAGTGCTAGTTCCGTTCTACCGGGACGGACAGGGGTACAGCCCCAGCATTTT
TRBJ1-5 | NA | NA | TRBV6-5 | CASRGRGNQPQHF | TGTGCCAGCAGAGGACGGGGGAATCAGCCCCAGCATTTT
TRBJ2-7 | NA | NA | TRBV7-2 | CASRGASSYEQYF | TGTGCCAGCCGCGGTGCTAGCTCCTACGAGCAGTACTTC
TRBJ1-2 | TRBD1 | NA | TRBV6-2/TRBV6-3 | CASSPTGIYGYTF | TGTGCCAGCAGCCCGACAGGGATCTATGGCTACACCTTC
TRBJ1-1 | NA | NA | TRBV30 | CAWSSDGHTEAFF | TGTGCCTGGAGTTCGGACGGTCACACTGAAGCTTTCTTT
TRBJ2-1 | NA | NA | TRBV10-3 | CAISERNEQFF | TGTGCCATCAGTGAGCGCAATGAGCAGTTCTTC
TRBJ2-7 | NA | NA | TRBV30 | CAWSVSGEQYF | TGTGCCTGGAGTGTATCCGGGGAGCAGTACTTC
TRBJ2-7 | TRBD1 | NA | TRBV5-1 | CASSPTGGSSYEQYF | TGCGCCAGCAGCCCGACAGGGGGCTCCTCCTACGAGCAGTACTTC
TRBJ1-1 | TRBD1 | NA | TRBV5-4 | CASSLQGAQAEAFF | TGTGCCAGCAGCTTACAGGGGGCGCAGGCTGAAGCTTTCTTT
TRBJ1-2 | TRBD1 | once | TRBV19 | CASRRGDRVYGYTF | TGTGCCAGTCGACGGGGGGACAGGGTCTATGGCTACACCTTC